Listed below are T cell receptor beta chains from one sample, sequenced in a study of cytomegalovirus exposure and HLA in healthy donors. Assay used: immunoSEQ multiplex PCR; TCRdb lists only in-frame clones, some missing. This sample has about 140,000 clones, with more than 70% found just once. Sequenced input: PBMCs. These receptors were obtained from a man aged 50-59 years in good health and CMV-seropositive. Both conserved end residues are part of each CDR3. Fields, in order: D gene, V gene, clone size, J gene, CDR3 DNA, CDR3 protein. D genes are given only for firm matches. Size is omitted from some rows. Given values are once, few, many or a class for expanded clones.

D gene: -; V gene: TRBV7-9; clone size: -; J gene: TRBJ1-4; CDR3 DNA: TGTTCCAGCAGCTTGGGGTCAGGGGATGAAAAACTGTTTTTT; CDR3 protein: CSSSLGSGDEKLFF
D gene: -; V gene: TRBV11-2; clone size: few; J gene: TRBJ2-5; CDR3 DNA: TGTGCCAGCAGCTTTGGGGGGGCAGAGACCCAGTACTTC; CDR3 protein: CASSFGGAETQYF
D gene: TRBD1; V gene: TRBV6-1; clone size: -; J gene: TRBJ1-2; CDR3 DNA: TGTGCCAGCAGTGGGGCAGGGGGCTATGGCTACACCTTC; CDR3 protein: CASSGAGGYGYTF
D gene: TRBD1; V gene: TRBV28; clone size: -; J gene: TRBJ1-1; CDR3 DNA: TGTGCCAGCAGTTTTTCCCACAGGGGCCCTTATGCTTTCTTT; CDR3 protein: CASSFSHRGPYAFF
D gene: -; V gene: TRBV7-9; clone size: few; J gene: TRBJ1-1; CDR3 DNA: TGTGCCAGCAGCTTATGGGGCTCAGACACTGAAGCTTTCTTT; CDR3 protein: CASSLWGSDTEAFF
D gene: -; V gene: TRBV28; clone size: -; J gene: TRBJ2-3; CDR3 DNA: TGTGCCAGCAGGGGGACTACAGGGAGCACAGATACGCAGTATTTT; CDR3 protein: CASRGTTGSTDTQYF
D gene: TRBD1; V gene: TRBV5-5; clone size: -; J gene: TRBJ1-5; CDR3 DNA: TGTGCCAGCAGCGTTGGGACAGGCAGCAATCAGCCCCAGCATTTT; CDR3 protein: CASSVGTGSNQPQHF
D gene: -; V gene: TRBV5-1; clone size: -; J gene: TRBJ1-2; CDR3 DNA: TGCGCCAGCAGGACGACAGGAGCTTCTAACTATGGCTACACCTTC; CDR3 protein: CASRTTGASNYGYTF
D gene: -; V gene: TRBV11-2; clone size: -; J gene: TRBJ2-7; CDR3 DNA: TGTGCCAGCAGCCGACTTACCTACGAGCAGTACTTC; CDR3 protein: CASSRLTYEQYF
D gene: -; V gene: TRBV5-1; clone size: -; J gene: TRBJ1-6; CDR3 DNA: TGCGCCAGCAGCAACGGTCCTTCCGGCGGTTCACCCCTCCACTTT; CDR3 protein: CASSNGPSGGSPLHF
D gene: TRBD2; V gene: TRBV6-1; clone size: -; J gene: TRBJ2-2; CDR3 DNA: TGTGCCAGCAGTGAAAGGAGACTAGCGGGATCGCGTAGGATCACCGGGGAGCTGTTTTTT; CDR3 protein: CASSERRLAGSRRITGELFF
D gene: -; V gene: TRBV29-1; clone size: -; J gene: TRBJ2-7; CDR3 DNA: TGCAGCGCCGAAGTAGAGGGTCATAATGACTACGAGCAGTACTTC; CDR3 protein: CSAEVEGHNDYEQYF
D gene: -; V gene: TRBV11-3; clone size: -; J gene: TRBJ1-4; CDR3 DNA: TGTGCCAGCAGCTTACAGGGAGGCGGGGAAAAACTGTTTTTT; CDR3 protein: CASSLQGGGEKLFF
D gene: -; V gene: TRBV13; clone size: -; J gene: TRBJ2-7; CDR3 DNA: TGTGCCAGCAGCCCCGGACAGCGCGAGCAGTACTTC; CDR3 protein: CASSPGQREQYF
D gene: TRBD1; V gene: TRBV4-1; clone size: -; J gene: TRBJ2-7; CDR3 DNA: TGCGCCAGCAGCCATACAGGGGACTACGAGCAGTACTTC; CDR3 protein: CASSHTGDYEQYF
D gene: TRBD1; V gene: TRBV6-1; clone size: -; J gene: TRBJ2-6; CDR3 DNA: TGTGCCAGCAGGACAGGGGGGTCTGGGGCCAACGTCCTGACTTTC; CDR3 protein: CASRTGGSGANVLTF
D gene: TRBD1; V gene: TRBV7-8; clone size: few; J gene: TRBJ1-2; CDR3 DNA: TGTGCCAGCAGCGAAACAGGGGCCGACTATGGCTACACCTTC; CDR3 protein: CASSETGADYGYTF
D gene: TRBD1; V gene: TRBV2; clone size: few; J gene: TRBJ1-5; CDR3 DNA: TGTGCCAGCAGGGGACAGGTCGGGAATCAGCCCCAGCATTTT; CDR3 protein: CASRGQVGNQPQHF
D gene: TRBD2; V gene: TRBV4-1; clone size: -; J gene: TRBJ2-1; CDR3 DNA: TGCGCCAGCAGCCGGGTCGGAGGGGAGGGTAATGAGCAGTTCTTC; CDR3 protein: CASSRVGGEGNEQFF
D gene: -; V gene: TRBV7-9; clone size: -; J gene: TRBJ1-1; CDR3 DNA: TGTGCCAGCCGCTTCAAGGGGGACACTGAAGCTTTCTTT; CDR3 protein: CASRFKGDTEAFF
D gene: TRBD1; V gene: TRBV6-1; clone size: -; J gene: TRBJ1-1; CDR3 DNA: TGTGCCAGCAGTCAAATAGGGGGCGCGAGCACTGAAGCTTTCTTT; CDR3 protein: CASSQIGGASTEAFF
D gene: TRBD1; V gene: TRBV7-8; clone size: -; J gene: TRBJ2-3; CDR3 DNA: TGTGCCAGCAGCTTAGCAGGGGGCGTCCGCACAGATACGCAGTATTTT; CDR3 protein: CASSLAGGVRTDTQYF
D gene: -; V gene: TRBV7-2; clone size: once; J gene: TRBJ1-1; CDR3 DNA: TGTGCCAGCAGCTTAAATCTCCGGGTCGAAGCTTTCTTT; CDR3 protein: CASSLNLRVEAFF
D gene: TRBD1; V gene: TRBV15; clone size: -; J gene: TRBJ2-2; CDR3 DNA: TGTGCCACCAGCGAACTACCGGGACAGGGGGCCATCGGGGAGCTGTTTTTT; CDR3 protein: CATSELPGQGAIGELFF
D gene: -; V gene: TRBV19; clone size: -; J gene: TRBJ2-6; CDR3 DNA: TGTGCCAGTACCAACTCTGGGGCCAACGTCCTGACTTTC; CDR3 protein: CASTNSGANVLTF
D gene: -; V gene: TRBV4-1; clone size: -; J gene: TRBJ2-3; CDR3 DNA: TGCGCCAGCAGCCAAGGGGCTTTTTTTGGGGATACGCAGTATTTT; CDR3 protein: CASSQGAFFGDTQYF
D gene: TRBD1; V gene: TRBV18; clone size: -; J gene: TRBJ2-1; CDR3 DNA: TGTGCCAGCTCAAGCCGGGACAGGGGCCCCCATGAGCAGTTCTTC; CDR3 protein: CASSSRDRGPHEQFF
D gene: TRBD2; V gene: TRBV10-3; clone size: -; J gene: TRBJ2-5; CDR3 DNA: TGTGCCATCAGCAGAGCCGAACTAGCGGGAGAAGAGACCCAGTACTTC; CDR3 protein: CAISRAELAGEETQYF
D gene: -; V gene: TRBV2; clone size: -; J gene: TRBJ2-7; CDR3 DNA: TGTGCCACACTGCCGCGCACTTCGGGGACCTACGAGCAGTACTTC; CDR3 protein: CATLPRTSGTYEQYF
D gene: TRBD1; V gene: TRBV19; clone size: -; J gene: TRBJ1-4; CDR3 DNA: TGTGCCAGTAGTAGGGGACAGGGTTATAATGAAAAACTGTTTTTT; CDR3 protein: CASSRGQGYNEKLFF
D gene: TRBD2; V gene: TRBV10-1; clone size: -; J gene: TRBJ2-2; CDR3 DNA: TGCGCCAGCAGTCAGACTAGCGGGAACACCGGGGAGCTGTTTTTT; CDR3 protein: CASSQTSGNTGELFF
D gene: TRBD1; V gene: TRBV19; clone size: -; J gene: TRBJ2-3; CDR3 DNA: TGTGCCAGTAGTAGGGACAGGGGCACAGATACGCAGTATTTT; CDR3 protein: CASSRDRGTDTQYF
D gene: -; V gene: TRBV5-1; clone size: -; J gene: TRBJ2-2; CDR3 DNA: TGCGCCAGCAGCCGACCCCTTGGTGTCAGCGCGAACACCGGGGAGCTGTTTTTT; CDR3 protein: CASSRPLGVSANTGELFF
D gene: -; V gene: TRBV5-5; clone size: -; J gene: TRBJ1-1; CDR3 DNA: TGTGCCAGCAGCTTGGTATGGGGACAGAACACTGAAGCTTTCTTT; CDR3 protein: CASSLVWGQNTEAFF
D gene: -; V gene: TRBV6-1; clone size: -; J gene: TRBJ2-4; CDR3 DNA: TGTGCCAGCAGTCTCGGGTTAGCCAAAAACATTCAGTACTTC; CDR3 protein: CASSLGLAKNIQYF
D gene: -; V gene: TRBV4-2; clone size: -; J gene: TRBJ2-5; CDR3 DNA: TGTGCCAGCAGCCAAGATTCAGATCGAGGGCAGACCCAGTACTTC; CDR3 protein: CASSQDSDRGQTQYF
D gene: -; V gene: TRBV19; clone size: few; J gene: TRBJ1-2; CDR3 DNA: TGTGCCAGTAGTATTGCGTCAGGGTCGGGTGGCTACACCTTC; CDR3 protein: CASSIASGSGGYTF
D gene: -; V gene: TRBV29-1; clone size: -; J gene: TRBJ2-2; CDR3 DNA: TGCAGCGTTGGAGTCGACAGGCTGAACACCGGGGAGCTGTTTTTT; CDR3 protein: CSVGVDRLNTGELFF
D gene: TRBD1; V gene: TRBV7-2; clone size: -; J gene: TRBJ1-2; CDR3 DNA: TGTGCCAGCAGCTTATCGGTCAGGGGGCAAGAGGGTGGCTACACCTTC; CDR3 protein: CASSLSVRGQEGGYTF
D gene: TRBD1; V gene: TRBV27; clone size: -; J gene: TRBJ2-7; CDR3 DNA: TGTGCCAGCAGTTTGACAGGGATGCACTACGAGCAGTACTTC; CDR3 protein: CASSLTGMHYEQYF
D gene: TRBD2; V gene: TRBV27; clone size: -; J gene: TRBJ2-1; CDR3 DNA: TGTGCCAGCAGTTTCGGGACTAGCGGGATTGGGGGCTCCTACAATGAGCAGTTCTTC; CDR3 protein: CASSFGTSGIGGSYNEQFF
D gene: TRBD2; V gene: TRBV10-3; clone size: -; J gene: TRBJ2-3; CDR3 DNA: TGTGCCATCAGCGATCGGACTAGCGGACGCGATACGCAGTATTTT; CDR3 protein: CAISDRTSGRDTQYF
D gene: TRBD1; V gene: TRBV10-1; clone size: -; J gene: TRBJ1-1; CDR3 DNA: TGCGCCAGCGCCGGACAGGGGGGGACTGAAGCTTTCTTT; CDR3 protein: CASAGQGGTEAFF
D gene: -; V gene: TRBV27; clone size: -; J gene: TRBJ2-3; CDR3 DNA: TGTGCCAGCAGCCCGTCGAGGCTAGTAACAGATACGCAGTATTTT; CDR3 protein: CASSPSRLVTDTQYF
D gene: -; V gene: TRBV18; clone size: -; J gene: TRBJ1-1; CDR3 DNA: TGTGCCAGCTCAGCAGGGGTAATGAACACTGAAGCTTTCTTT; CDR3 protein: CASSAGVMNTEAFF